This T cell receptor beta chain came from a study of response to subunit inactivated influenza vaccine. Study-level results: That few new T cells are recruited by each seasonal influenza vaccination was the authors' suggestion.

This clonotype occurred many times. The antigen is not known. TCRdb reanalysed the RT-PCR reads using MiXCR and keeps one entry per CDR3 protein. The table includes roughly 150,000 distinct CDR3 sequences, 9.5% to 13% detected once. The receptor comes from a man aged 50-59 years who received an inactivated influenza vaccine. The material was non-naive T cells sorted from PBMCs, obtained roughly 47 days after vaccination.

CDR3: CASSYYRETGNTIYF. CDR3 nucleotide sequence: TGTGCCAGCAGCTACTACAGGGAAACTGGAAACACCATATATTTT. The chain uses TRBV7-9 and TRBJ1-3; D might be TRBD1 (6 bases). This CDR3 has 15 amino acids. V lost 4 bases and J lost 2, with 12 bases in between. The germline CDR1 and CDR2 sequences are SEHNR and FQNEAQ (reference sequence).